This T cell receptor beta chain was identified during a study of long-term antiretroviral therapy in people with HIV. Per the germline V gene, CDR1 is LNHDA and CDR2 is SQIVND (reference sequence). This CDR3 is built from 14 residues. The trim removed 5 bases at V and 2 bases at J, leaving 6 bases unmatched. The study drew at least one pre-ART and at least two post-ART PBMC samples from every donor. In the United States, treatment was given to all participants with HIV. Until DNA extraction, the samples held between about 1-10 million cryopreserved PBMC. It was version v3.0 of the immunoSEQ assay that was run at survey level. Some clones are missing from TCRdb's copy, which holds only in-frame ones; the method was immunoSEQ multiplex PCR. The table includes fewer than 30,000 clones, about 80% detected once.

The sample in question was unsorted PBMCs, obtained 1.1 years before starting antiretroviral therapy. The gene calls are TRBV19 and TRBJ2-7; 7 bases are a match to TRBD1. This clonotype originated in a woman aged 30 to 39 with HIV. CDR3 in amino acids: CASSSRDRAYEQYF. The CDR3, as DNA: TGTGCCAGTAGTTCCCGGGACAGAGCCTACGAGCAGTACTTC. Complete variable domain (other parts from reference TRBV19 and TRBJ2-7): DGGITQSPKYLFRKEGQNVTLSCEQNLNHDAMYWYRQDPGQGLRLIYYSQIVNDFQKGDIAEGYSVSREKKESFPLTVTSAQKNPTAFYLCASSSRDRAYEQYFGPGTRLTVT.